This TCR beta chain was documented in a study of PD-1 blockade in mismatch repair-deficient tumors (dated by TCRdb to 2016 to 2017). Background on the whole study: Between late 2013 and 2016, 86 consecutive patients with some 12 mismatch repair-deficient cancer types, all previously treated and progressing, were enrolled in the trial. Tumor-associated T cell clones in the peripheral blood of patients responding to PD-1 blockade were tracked using deep sequencing of TCR CDR3 regions. General study outcomes and caveats: Tumor-resident clones, often undetectable in blood before treatment, expanded rapidly after pembrolizumab and then contracted, generally before radiologic responses.

There are many counts of this clone. Its antigen target is currently unknown. No much larger clone is present one base from it, and per-base qualities are unavailable. For every enrolled patient, mismatch repair deficiency was confirmed by either polymerase chain reaction or immunohistochemistry. A few patients who responded to pembrolizumab therapy underwent TCR sequencing. The phase II trial prospectively evaluated PD-1 blockade with pembrolizumab in advanced mismatch repair-deficient cancers, independent of tissue of origin. Peripheral blood T cell samples were serially collected before and at multiple times after PD-1 blockade was started. Blood sampling time points were reported as weeks after the first dose of pembrolizumab. Library preparation was by the immunoSEQ multiplex PCR assay. TCRdb obtained this table from immuneACCESS and retained in-frame rearrangements with V and J assigned. These tables miss some clones; where compared with another copy, unresolved V genes account for less than half of the shortfall, and the remainder is unexplained. Recorded for this sample are 55,000 to 85,000 clones; roughly 80% of them occurred a single time. The ten biggest clones cover about 5% of the sample.

The sequencing used peripheral blood, collected 2 weeks after starting pembrolizumab. The receptor's source is an adult with mismatch repair-deficient cancer.

CDR3 protein: CASSTDLDEQYF. At the DNA level, the sequence is TGTGCCAGCAGCACAGACTTGGACGAGCAGTACTTC. The sequence is built from TRBV27 and TRBJ2-7, with the D segment identity uncertain. Trimming at the junction amounts to 6 bases on V and 5 bases on J, and the germline ends lie 11 bases apart. The CDR3 goes from the cysteine to the phenylalanine over 12 residues. Kept here is only the CDR3 DNA, which spans 36 bases and is read in frame from base 1. The germline V gene encodes CDR1 MNHEY and CDR2 SMNVEV (reference sequence).